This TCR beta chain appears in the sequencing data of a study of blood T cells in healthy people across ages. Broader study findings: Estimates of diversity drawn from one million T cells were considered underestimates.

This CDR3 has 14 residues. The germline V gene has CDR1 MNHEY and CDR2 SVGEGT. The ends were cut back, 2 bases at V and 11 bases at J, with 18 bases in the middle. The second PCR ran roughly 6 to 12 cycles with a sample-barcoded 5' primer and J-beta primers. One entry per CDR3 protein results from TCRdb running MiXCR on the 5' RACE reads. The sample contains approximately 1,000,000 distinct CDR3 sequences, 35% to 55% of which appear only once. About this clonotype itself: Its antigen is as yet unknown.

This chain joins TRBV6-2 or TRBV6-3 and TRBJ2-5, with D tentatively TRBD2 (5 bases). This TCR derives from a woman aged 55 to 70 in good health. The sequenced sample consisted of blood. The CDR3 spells CASSYLLASSGQYF. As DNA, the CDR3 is TGTGCCAGCAGTTACCTTCTGGCGTCCTCGGGGCAGTACTTC.